This section outlines one T cell receptor (beta chain) sequence together with its context. This receptor's antigen is unknown. No base quality information exists; no much larger clone differs at one position. From each donor, a single peripheral blood sample of about 100 mL on average was drawn into heparinised tubes. Using a panel that included CD45RO, CCR7, CD25, CD127, CD95 and CD27, naive, central memory, regulatory and stem cell-like memory CD4+ T cells were sorted on a BD FACSAria II. All sorted populations exceeded 95% purity. Right away, PBMCs were isolated by Lymphoprep density gradient centrifugation and were stained directly, with no culture step. Samples were stained and sorted in pairs, with one healthy donor and one patient per experiment, so that batch effects were minimized. The CDR3, from cysteine to phenylalanine, totals 15 residues. The CDR3 DNA has 45 bases and is translated from base 1. Unmatched junction bases come to 6, with V trimmed by 2 bases and J by 6 bases. CDR1 and CDR2, per the germline V gene, are SQVTM and ANQGSEA.

This record belongs to a study of beta chain features in type 1 diabetes (dated by TCRdb to about 2018). Regarding the research as a whole: No differences in mean age, gender distribution, total cell number or subset yield were found between patients and healthy donors. A total of roughly 100 million sorted cells were examined across all samples, and the number of cells per subset was strongly correlated with RNA yield. In the study, recently diagnosed type 1 diabetes patients and matched healthy donors were compared on the TCRB repertoires of their sorted circulating CD4+ T cell subsets. Naive and central memory subsets were obtained from all 30 or so donors, but regulatory and stem cell-like memory subsets were isolated from only 8 patients and about 8 healthy donors. The paper's findings and limits, for the study overall: HLA sub-analyses involved small numbers of individuals, so any influence of HLA type on TCRB rearrangement remained unresolved. At VDJ recombination sites, patients with type 1 diabetes made fewer insertions and deleted more nucleotides, a pattern implying thymic rearrangement abnormalities. PCR may preferentially amplify shorter templates, but because patient and control samples were amplified and corrected together, any resulting skew would affect both groups equally. Because cDNA rather than genomic DNA was sequenced, highly expressing activated cells could have been over-represented, although no difference in activation and CD3 levels was found between groups. Type 1 diabetes patients showed a moderate but significant shortening of TCRB CDR3 length in all four CD4+ subsets. Naive, central memory and regulatory TCRB repertoires appeared to be more similar among patients than among healthy donors.

All of the isolated RNA was reverse transcribed with the High Capacity cDNA Reverse Transcription Kit, so expressed TCRB transcripts were sequenced. Deep immunoSEQ sequencing was applied to naive, central memory and regulatory T cell samples, giving an average of about 3.57 million total reads per sample. Sorted cells were lysed in RLT buffer and RNA was extracted with DNase-treated RNeasy Micro or Mini kits, depending on cell number. Each cell subset was processed on its own to prevent cross-contamination, while patient and healthy donor samples were processed together. The immunoSEQ multiplex PCR was used to amplify TCRB sequences from cDNA, yielding 87-bp fragments that span the CDR3 region. Amplicons were sequenced on the Illumina HiSeq platform. On the authors' methods: PCR bias was corrected computationally using synthetic template baselines, and reads within Hamming distance 2 were collapsed, with unmergeable singletons discarded. Reads were aligned to IMGT to assign V, D and J genes, CDR3 length, and insertions or deletions at six rearrangement sites. Within each subset, clonotype counts were normalized to sorted cell number, after which true diversity and Gini coefficients were computed with the tcR R package. Repertoire sharing was quantified using the overlap coefficient calculated on TCRB nucleotide sequences. Out-of-frame TCRB sequences from naive cells were analyzed to stand in for the pre-selection repertoire. This immuneACCESS table, as held by TCRdb, lists in-frame sequences with V and J called but not all clones. Of the missing ones, under half trace to an unresolved V gene in checked studies; the others have no known cause. That table supplies the V and J calls and clone size; D and trimming were determined from the DNA. This sample lists roughly 250,000 clones; approximately 70% were detected once. Approximately 0.05% of the sample rests with the top ten.

The sequenced sample was naive CD4+ T cells from blood. Sample cell subset or site, as interpreted from the label and publication: true naive CD4+ T cells. The receptor was isolated from a man aged 30 to 39 in good health. The chain employs TRBV29-1 and TRBJ2-1; the junction holds 11 bases that match TRBD2. The nucleotide sequence reads TGCAGCGTTGAAAAGACTAGCGGGATGGGCAATGAGCAGTTCTTC. It is translated as CSVEKTSGMGNEQFF.